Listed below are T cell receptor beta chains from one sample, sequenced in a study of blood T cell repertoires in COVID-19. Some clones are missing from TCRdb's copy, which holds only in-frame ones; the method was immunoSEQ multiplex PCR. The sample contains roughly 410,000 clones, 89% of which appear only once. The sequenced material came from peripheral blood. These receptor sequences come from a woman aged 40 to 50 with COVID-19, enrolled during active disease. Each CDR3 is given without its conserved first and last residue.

ASSPRETGKGPYNEQF | TRBJ2-1 | 16 | TRBV18
ASSLTPGQGWGTGELF | TRBJ2-2 | 16 | TRBV28
ASSFQGWETQY | TRBJ2-5 | 11 | TRBV7-9
ASDGRDRGNEQY | TRBJ2-7 | 12 | TRBV28
ASSPRGLDFSSYNEQF | TRBJ2-1 | 16 | TRBV27
ASSPEVRVANEKLF | TRBJ1-4 | 14 | TRBV18
ASSLSPFNTIY | TRBJ1-3 | 11 | TRBV28
AGGGVNEKLF | TRBJ1-4 | 10 | TRBV30
ASSTRGSDTQY | TRBJ2-3 | 11 | TRBV5-5
ASSQDHSPSGRYTYEQY | TRBJ2-7 | 17 | TRBV4-3
ASSESGWVNEKLF | TRBJ1-4 | 13 | TRBV25-1
ASNLGGSGTEAF | TRBJ1-1 | 12 | TRBV28
ASSWRAGGQETQY | TRBJ2-5 | 13 | TRBV5-6
AISELTGVYEQY | TRBJ2-7 | 12 | TRBV10-3
ASSLRAPYEQY | TRBJ2-7 | 11 | TRBV27
ASSSGGVLGYGYT | TRBJ1-2 | 13 | TRBV28
ASSLNPVNTDTQY | TRBJ2-3 | 13 | TRBV7-3